One and the same sample provided the 10 T cell receptor beta chains below, sequenced in a study of shared clonotypes between healthy human individuals. Only in-frame clones appear in the TCRdb table, and some are missing; sequencing was by immunoSEQ multiplex PCR. The repertoire holds approximately 340,000 clones, with 73% as singletons. Sequencing input: memory CD4+ T cells sorted from blood. The subset here: CD45RA-negative fraction. The receptors stem from a man between 25 and 39 years old in good health.

The V gene is TRBV7-8, the J gene TRBJ1-1, with a tentative D call TRBD1 (5 bases). The V gene's germline CDR1 is SGHVS and CDR2 FQNEAQ. Trimming took 4 bases from V and 5 from J, leaving 8 bases between them. The CDR3 has 12 residues. This CDR3 reads CASSSRGTEAFF. Here the CDR3 DNA reads TGTGCCAGCAGCTCGCGGGGGACTGAAGCTTTCTTT.

This clone was detected only once. V and J are TRBV15 and TRBJ1-4, with D unresolved. The germline V and J ends were trimmed by 1 base and 3 bases, with 9 bases remaining between them. Germline loops: CDR1 LNHNV, CDR2 YYDKDF (reference sequence). The CDR3 runs 15 residues. This CDR3 is CATSRGAAANEKLFF. DNA for the CDR3: TGTGCCACCAGCAGAGGGGCGGCGGCTAATGAAAAACTGTTTTTT.

CDR3 coding DNA: TGTGCCAGTAGCACCGGGACAGGGGCCTACGAGCAGTACTTC. Amino acid sequence: CASSTGTGAYEQYF. The chain is built from TRBV19 and TRBJ2-7; 10 bases line up with TRBD1. Losses at the gene ends were 6 bases for V and 2 bases for J; bases not matched to a gene: 4. The CDR3 totals 14 residues. CDR1 and CDR2 (germline): LNHDA, SQIVND (reference sequence). Based on the CDR3 plus reference TRBV19 and TRBJ2-7, the full variable domain is DGGITQSPKYLFRKEGQNVTLSCEQNLNHDAMYWYRQDPGQGLRLIYYSQIVNDFQKGDIAEGYSVSREKKESFPLTVTSAQKNPTAFYLCASSTGTGAYEQYFGPGTRLTVT.

This clone was counted once. The chain is built from TRBV11-2 and TRBJ2-7, with 11 bases identical to TRBD1. V lost 4 bases and J lost 3; bases outside the gene matches: 5. This CDR3 contains 15 residues. The germline V gene encodes CDR1 SGHAT and CDR2 FQNNGV. The CDR3 region has the DNA TGTGCCAGCAGCTGGGCCGGGACAGGGGGCTACGAGCAGTACTTC. Its translation is CASSWAGTGGYEQYF. Variable domain in full (rest from reference TRBV11-2 and TRBJ2-7): EAGVAQSPRYKIIEKRQSVAFWCNPISGHATLYWYQQILGQGPKLLIQFQNNGVVDDSQLPKDRFSAERLKGVDSTLKIQPAKLEDSAVYLCASSWAGTGGYEQYFGPGTRLTVT.

In its sample, this clone was seen once. The chain recombines TRBV28 with TRBJ1-2, with D hard to call. The CDR3 is made up of 12 amino acids. Germline V lookup: CDR1 MDHEN, CDR2 SYDVKM. Trimming shortened V by 8 bases and J by 1 base, and 8 bases separated the two germline ends. CDR3 residues: CASLGSNYGYTF. The CDR3 DNA is TGTGCCAGCTTAGGGAGTAACTATGGCTACACCTTC.

The J gene is TRBJ1-1, the V gene TRBV19; 11 positions agree with TRBD1. The germline gives CDR1 LNHDA, CDR2 SQIVND (reference sequence). The CDR3 loop spans 14 amino acids. V shed 7 bases, J shed 1 base, and the junction held 2 bases outside the gene matches. The chain's CDR3 is CASTGTGGNTEAFF. CDR3 nucleotide sequence: TGTGCCAGTACTGGGACAGGGGGGAACACTGAAGCTTTCTTT. The full variable domain, in which reference TRBV19 and TRBJ1-1 provide the parts outside the CDR3, is DGGITQSPKYLFRKEGQNVTLSCEQNLNHDAMYWYRQDPGQGLRLIYYSQIVNDFQKGDIAEGYSVSREKKESFPLTVTSAQKNPTAFYLCASTGTGGNTEAFFGQGTRLTVV.

The chain employs TRBV27 and TRBJ1-5; D is unclear. V was pared by 5 bases and J by 3 bases, with 14 bases between. The CDR3 covers 15 residues. Germline values: CDR1 MNHEY, CDR2 SMNVEV (reference sequence). CDR3 sequence (DNA): TGTGCCAGCAGTCTGTTGTCAGATTACAATCAGCCCCAGCATTTT. Protein product: CASSLLSDYNQPQHF.

The CDR3 reads CASSGRHSGNTIYF. In DNA, the CDR3 is TGTGCCAGCAGTGGCCGCCATTCTGGAAACACCATATATTTT. The V call is TRBV2, the J call TRBJ1-3, with unresolved D. Deletions cut 4 bases from V and 1 base from J, with 8 bases between. Germline CDR1 reads SNHLY; CDR2 reads FYNNEI. The CDR3 extends over 14 amino acids. The entire variable domain, with the rest obtained from reference TRBV2 and TRBJ1-3, is as follows: EPEVTQTPSHQVTQMGQEVILRCVPISNHLYFYWYRQILGQKVEFLVSFYNNEISEKSEIFDDQFSVERPDGSNFTLKIRSTKLEDSAMYFCASSGRHSGNTIYFGEGSWLTVV.

The V and J genes are TRBV28 and TRBJ2-1; 7 positions match TRBD2. Germline V lookup: CDR1 MDHEN, CDR2 SYDVKM. The CDR3 runs to 14 residues. The J segment lost 3 bases and the V segment lost 5 bases, leaving 4 bases of the junction unmatched. In DNA, the CDR3 is TGTGCCAGCAGTCCCCGGGACTACTACAATGAGCAGTTCTTC. It codes for CASSPRDYYNEQFF.

This chain links TRBV11-2 with TRBJ2-3; a possible D gene is TRBD1 (6 bases). Trimming stripped 1 base from V and 5 bases from J, with 16 bases between. CDR1 and CDR2 from the germline V gene are SGHAT and FQNNGV. The CDR3 runs 16 residues. The CDR3 DNA reads as TGTGCCAGCAGCTTAGGTGCCTGGGGGCCGGGAGATACGCAGTATTTT. This encodes CASSLGAWGPGDTQYF.